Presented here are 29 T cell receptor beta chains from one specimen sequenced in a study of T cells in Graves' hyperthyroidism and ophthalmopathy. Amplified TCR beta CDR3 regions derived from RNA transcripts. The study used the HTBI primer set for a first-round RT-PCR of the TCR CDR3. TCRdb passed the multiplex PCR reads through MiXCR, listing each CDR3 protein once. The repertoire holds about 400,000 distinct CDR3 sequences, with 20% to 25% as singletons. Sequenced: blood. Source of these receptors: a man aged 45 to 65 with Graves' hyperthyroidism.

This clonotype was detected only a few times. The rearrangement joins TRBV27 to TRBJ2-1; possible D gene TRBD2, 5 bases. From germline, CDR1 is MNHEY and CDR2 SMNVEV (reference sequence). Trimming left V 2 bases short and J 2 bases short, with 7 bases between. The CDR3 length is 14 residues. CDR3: CASSLLAPYNEQFF. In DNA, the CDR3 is TGTGCCAGCAGTTTACTAGCCCCCTACAATGAGCAGTTCTTC.

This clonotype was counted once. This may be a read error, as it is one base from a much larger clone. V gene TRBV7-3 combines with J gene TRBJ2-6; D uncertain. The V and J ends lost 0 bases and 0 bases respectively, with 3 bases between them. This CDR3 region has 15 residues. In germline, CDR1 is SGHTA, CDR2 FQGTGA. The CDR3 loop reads CASSLTGSGANVLTF. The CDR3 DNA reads TGTGCCAGCAGCTTAACGGGCTCTGGGGCCAACGTCCTGACTTTC.

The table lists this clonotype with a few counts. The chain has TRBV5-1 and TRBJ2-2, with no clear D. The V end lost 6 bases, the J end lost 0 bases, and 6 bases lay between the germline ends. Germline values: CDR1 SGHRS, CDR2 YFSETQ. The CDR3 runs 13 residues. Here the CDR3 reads CASTKANTGELFF. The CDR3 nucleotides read TGCGCCAGCACTAAGGCGAACACCGGGGAGCTGTTTTTT.

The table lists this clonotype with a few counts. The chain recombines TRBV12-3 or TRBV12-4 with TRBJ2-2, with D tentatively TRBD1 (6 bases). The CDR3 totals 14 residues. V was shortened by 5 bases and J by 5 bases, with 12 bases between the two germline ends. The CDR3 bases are TGTGCCAGCAGTACAACAGGGTATACCGGGGAGCTGTTTTTT. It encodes CASSTTGYTGELFF.

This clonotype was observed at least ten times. CDR3 protein: CASSLENLQETQYF. CDR3 in DNA: TGTGCCAGCAGTTTAGAAAACCTACAAGAGACCCAGTACTTC. V is TRBV12-3 or TRBV12-4 and J is TRBJ2-5; no firm D call. The germline V and J ends were trimmed by 1 base and 2 bases, with 8 bases remaining between them. The CDR3 is made up of 14 amino acids.

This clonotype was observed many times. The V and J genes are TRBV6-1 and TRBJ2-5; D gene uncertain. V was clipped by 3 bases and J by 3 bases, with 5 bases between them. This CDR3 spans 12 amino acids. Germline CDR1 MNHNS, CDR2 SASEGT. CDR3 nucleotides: TGTGCCAGCAGTGATCTCAAAGAGACCCAGTACTTC. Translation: CASSDLKETQYF.

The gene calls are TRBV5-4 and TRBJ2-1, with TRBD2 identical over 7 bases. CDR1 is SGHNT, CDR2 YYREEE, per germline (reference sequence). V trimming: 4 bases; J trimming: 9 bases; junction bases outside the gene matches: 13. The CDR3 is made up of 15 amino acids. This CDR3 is CASSGGRSGIAEQFF. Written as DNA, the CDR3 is TGTGCCAGCAGCGGGGGGAGGAGCGGGATAGCTGAGCAGTTCTTC.

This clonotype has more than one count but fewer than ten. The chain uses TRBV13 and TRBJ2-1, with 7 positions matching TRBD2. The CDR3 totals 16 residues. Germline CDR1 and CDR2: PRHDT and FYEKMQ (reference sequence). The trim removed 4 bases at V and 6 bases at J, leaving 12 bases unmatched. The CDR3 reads CASSSPLAEGGNEQFF. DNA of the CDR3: TGTGCCAGCAGCTCCCCCCTAGCGGAGGGAGGCAATGAGCAGTTCTTC.

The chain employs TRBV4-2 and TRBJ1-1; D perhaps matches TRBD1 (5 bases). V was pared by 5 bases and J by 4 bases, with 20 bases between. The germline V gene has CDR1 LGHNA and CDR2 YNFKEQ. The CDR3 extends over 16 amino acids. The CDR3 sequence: CASSFGTGGVGTEAFF. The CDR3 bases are TGTGCCAGCAGCTTCGGGACTGGGGGGGTCGGCACTGAAGCTTTCTTT.

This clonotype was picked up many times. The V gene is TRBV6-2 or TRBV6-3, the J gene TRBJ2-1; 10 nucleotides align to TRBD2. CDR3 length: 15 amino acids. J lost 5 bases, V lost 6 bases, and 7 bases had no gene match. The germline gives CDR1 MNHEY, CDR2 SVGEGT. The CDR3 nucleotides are TGTGCCAGCAGCCGAAAAGGACTAGCGGACAATGAGCAGTTCTTC. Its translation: CASSRKGLADNEQFF.

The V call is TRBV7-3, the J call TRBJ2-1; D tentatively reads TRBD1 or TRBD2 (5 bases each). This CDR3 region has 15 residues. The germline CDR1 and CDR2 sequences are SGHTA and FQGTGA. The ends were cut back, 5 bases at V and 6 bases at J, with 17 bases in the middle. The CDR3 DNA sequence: TGTGCCAGCAGCCAAAGGAGGAGTGGGGGCAATGAGCAGTTCTTC. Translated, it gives CASSQRRSGGNEQFF.

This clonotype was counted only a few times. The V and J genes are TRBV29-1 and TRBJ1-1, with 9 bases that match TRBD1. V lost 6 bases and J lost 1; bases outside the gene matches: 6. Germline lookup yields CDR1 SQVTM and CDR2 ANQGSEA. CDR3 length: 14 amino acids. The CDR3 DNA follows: TGCAGCGTGAACAGGGGGCGACGGAACACTGAAGCTTTCTTT. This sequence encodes CSVNRGRRNTEAFF.

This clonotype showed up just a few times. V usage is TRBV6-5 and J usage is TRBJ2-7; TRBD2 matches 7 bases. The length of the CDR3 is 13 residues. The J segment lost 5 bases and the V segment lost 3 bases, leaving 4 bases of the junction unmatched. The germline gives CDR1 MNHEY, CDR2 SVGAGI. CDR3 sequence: CASSYGGVDEQYF. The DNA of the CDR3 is TGTGCCAGCAGTTATGGGGGGGTTGACGAGCAGTACTTC.

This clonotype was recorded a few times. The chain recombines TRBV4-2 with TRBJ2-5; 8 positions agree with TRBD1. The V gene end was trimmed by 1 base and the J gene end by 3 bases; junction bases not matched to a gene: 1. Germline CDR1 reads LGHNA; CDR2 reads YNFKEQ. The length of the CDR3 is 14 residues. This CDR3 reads CASSQVTGEETQYF. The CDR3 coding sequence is TGTGCCAGCAGCCAAGTGACAGGGGAAGAGACCCAGTACTTC.

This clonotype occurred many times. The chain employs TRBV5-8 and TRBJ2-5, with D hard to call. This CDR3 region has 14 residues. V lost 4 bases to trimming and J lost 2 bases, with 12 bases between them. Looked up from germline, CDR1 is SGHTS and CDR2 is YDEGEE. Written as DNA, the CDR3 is TGTGCCAGCAGCGGATTAGCTGTTCAAGAGACCCAGTACTTC. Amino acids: CASSGLAVQETQYF.

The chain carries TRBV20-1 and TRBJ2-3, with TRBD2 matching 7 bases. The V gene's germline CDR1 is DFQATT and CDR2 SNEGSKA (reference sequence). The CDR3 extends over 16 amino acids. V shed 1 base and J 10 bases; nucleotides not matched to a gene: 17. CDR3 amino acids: CSARAGGSLGVGPQYF. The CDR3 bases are TGCAGTGCTAGAGCGGGCGGGAGTCTTGGGGTGGGACCGCAGTATTTT.

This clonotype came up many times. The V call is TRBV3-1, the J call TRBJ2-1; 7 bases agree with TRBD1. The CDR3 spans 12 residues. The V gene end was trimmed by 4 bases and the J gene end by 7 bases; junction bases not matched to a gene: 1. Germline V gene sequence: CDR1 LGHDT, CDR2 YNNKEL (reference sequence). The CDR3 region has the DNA TGTGCCAGCAGCCCACAGGGGAATGAGCAGTTCTTC. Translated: CASSPQGNEQFF.

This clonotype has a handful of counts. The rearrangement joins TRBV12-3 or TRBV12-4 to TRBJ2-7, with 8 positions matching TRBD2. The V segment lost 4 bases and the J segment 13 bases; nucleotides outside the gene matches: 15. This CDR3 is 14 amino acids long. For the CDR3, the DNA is TGTGCCAGCAGTTCACTAGCGGAGGTCTTTCGACCATACTTC. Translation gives CASSSLAEVFRPYF.

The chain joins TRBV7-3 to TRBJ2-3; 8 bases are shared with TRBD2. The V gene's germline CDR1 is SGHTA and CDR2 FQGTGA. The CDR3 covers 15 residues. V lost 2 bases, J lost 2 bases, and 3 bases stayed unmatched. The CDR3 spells CASSLHGGATDTQYF. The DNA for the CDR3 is TGTGCCAGCAGCTTACACGGGGGGGCCACAGATACGCAGTATTTT.

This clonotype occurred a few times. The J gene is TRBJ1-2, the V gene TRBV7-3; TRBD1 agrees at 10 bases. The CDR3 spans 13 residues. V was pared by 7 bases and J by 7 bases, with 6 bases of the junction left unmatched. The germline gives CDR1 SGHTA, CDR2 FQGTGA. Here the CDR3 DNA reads TGTGCCAGCACAGGGGGGACAGGGGTTGGCTACACCTTC. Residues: CASTGGTGVGYTF.

CDR3 sequence: CASRGRGVSTDTQYF. CDR3 in DNA: TGTGCCAGCAGGGGCCGGGGGGTCAGCACAGATACGCAGTATTTT. The chain recombines TRBV6-1 with TRBJ2-3; 7 positions match TRBD2. V lost 6 bases, J lost 0 bases, and 6 bases stayed unmatched. CDR3 length: 15 residues. The germline V gene has CDR1 MNHNS and CDR2 SASEGT.

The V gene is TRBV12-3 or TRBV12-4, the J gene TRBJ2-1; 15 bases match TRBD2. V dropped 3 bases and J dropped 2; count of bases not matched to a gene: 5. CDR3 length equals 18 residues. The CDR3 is CASSFGTSGRLTYNEQFF. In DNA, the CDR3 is TGTGCCAGCAGTTTTGGGACTAGCGGGAGGTTGACCTACAATGAGCAGTTCTTC.

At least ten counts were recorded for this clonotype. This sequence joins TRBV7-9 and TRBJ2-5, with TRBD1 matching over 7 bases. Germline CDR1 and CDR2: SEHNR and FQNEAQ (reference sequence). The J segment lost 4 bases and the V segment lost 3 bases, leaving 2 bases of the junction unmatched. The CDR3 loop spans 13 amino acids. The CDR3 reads CASSFDRVETQYF. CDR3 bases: TGTGCCAGCAGCTTCGACAGGGTAGAGACCCAGTACTTC.

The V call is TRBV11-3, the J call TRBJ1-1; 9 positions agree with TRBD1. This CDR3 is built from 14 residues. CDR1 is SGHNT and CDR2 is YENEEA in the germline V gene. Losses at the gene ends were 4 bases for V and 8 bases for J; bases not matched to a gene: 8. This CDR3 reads CASSSTHRGPEAFF. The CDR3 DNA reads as TGTGCCAGCAGCTCGACTCACAGGGGGCCCGAAGCTTTCTTT.

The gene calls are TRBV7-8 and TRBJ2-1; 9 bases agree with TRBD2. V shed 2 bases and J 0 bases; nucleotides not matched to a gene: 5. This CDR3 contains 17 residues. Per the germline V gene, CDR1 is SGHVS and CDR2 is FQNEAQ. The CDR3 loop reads CASSLWLAGSSYNEQFF. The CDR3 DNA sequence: TGTGCCAGCAGCTTATGGCTAGCGGGAAGCTCCTACAATGAGCAGTTCTTC.

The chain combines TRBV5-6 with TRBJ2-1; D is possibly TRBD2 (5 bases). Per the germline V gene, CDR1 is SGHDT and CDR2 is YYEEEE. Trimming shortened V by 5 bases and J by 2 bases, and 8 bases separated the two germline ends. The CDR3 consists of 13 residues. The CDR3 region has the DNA TGTGCCAGCAGGGCGACTACCTACAATGAGCAGTTCTTC. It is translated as CASRATTYNEQFF.

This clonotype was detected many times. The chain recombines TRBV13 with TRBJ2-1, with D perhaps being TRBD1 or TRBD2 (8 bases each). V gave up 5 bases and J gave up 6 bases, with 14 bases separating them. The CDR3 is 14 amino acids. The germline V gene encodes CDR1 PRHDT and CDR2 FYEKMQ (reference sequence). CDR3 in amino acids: CASSDRGLGNEQFF. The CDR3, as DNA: TGTGCCAGCAGCGACAGGGGACTAGGCAATGAGCAGTTCTTC.

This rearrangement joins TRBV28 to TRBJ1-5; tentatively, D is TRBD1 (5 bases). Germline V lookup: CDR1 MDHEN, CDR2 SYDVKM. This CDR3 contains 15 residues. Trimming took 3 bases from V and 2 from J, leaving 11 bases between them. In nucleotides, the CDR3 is TGTGCCAGCAGTTTTGGAGGGGTGGGCAATCAGCCCCAGCATTTT. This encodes CASSFGGVGNQPQHF.

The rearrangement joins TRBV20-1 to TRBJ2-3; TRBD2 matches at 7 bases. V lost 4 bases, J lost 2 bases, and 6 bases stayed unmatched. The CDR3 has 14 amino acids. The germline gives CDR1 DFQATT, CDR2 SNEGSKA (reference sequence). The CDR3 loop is CSAIPSGITDTQYF. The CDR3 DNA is TGCAGTGCTATTCCTAGCGGAATCACAGATACGCAGTATTTT.